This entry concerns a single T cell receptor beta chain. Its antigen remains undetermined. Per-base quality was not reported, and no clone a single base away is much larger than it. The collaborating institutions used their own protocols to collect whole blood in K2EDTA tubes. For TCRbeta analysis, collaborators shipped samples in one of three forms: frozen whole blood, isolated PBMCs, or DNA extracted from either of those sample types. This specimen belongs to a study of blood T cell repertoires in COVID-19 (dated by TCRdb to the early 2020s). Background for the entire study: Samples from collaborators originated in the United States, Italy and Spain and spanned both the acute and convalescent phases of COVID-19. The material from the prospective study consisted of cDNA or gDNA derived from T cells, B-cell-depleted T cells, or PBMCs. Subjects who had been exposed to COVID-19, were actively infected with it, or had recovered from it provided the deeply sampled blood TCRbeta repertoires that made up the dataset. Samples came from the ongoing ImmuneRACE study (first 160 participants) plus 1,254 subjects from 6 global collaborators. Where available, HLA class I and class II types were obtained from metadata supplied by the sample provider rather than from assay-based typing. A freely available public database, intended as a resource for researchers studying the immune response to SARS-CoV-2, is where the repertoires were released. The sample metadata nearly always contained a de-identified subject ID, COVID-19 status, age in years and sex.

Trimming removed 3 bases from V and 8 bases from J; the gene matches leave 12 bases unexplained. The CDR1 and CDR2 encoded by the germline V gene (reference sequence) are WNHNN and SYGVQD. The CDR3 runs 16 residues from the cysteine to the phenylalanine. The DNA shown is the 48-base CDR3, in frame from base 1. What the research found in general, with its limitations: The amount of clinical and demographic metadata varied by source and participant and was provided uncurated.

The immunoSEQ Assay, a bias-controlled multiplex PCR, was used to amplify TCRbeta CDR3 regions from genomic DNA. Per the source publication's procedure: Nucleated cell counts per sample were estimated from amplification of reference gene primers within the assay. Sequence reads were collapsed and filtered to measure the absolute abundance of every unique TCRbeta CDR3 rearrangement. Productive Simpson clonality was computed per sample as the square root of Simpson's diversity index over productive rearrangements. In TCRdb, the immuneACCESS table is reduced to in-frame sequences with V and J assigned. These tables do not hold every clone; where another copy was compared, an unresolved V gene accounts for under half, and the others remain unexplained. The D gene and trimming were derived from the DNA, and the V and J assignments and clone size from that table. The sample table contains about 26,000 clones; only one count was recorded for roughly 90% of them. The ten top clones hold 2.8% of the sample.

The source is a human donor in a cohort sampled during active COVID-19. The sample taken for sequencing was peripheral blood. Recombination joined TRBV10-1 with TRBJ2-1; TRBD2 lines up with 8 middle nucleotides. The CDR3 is CASSDGQSGTSDEQFF. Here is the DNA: TGCGCCAGCAGTGACGGGCAATCCGGGACTAGTGATGAGCAGTTCTTC.